The sample holds one count of the clone carrying this T cell receptor beta chain. The sample originates from a study of blood T cell repertoires in COVID-19. Background on the study: Material from acute and convalescent COVID-19 was sourced from the United States, Italy and Spain.

As processed by the authors: Amplifying reference gene primers gave estimates of nucleated cell counts. Assay: immunoSEQ multiplex PCR; the TCRdb copy retains only in-frame clones and omits some. The V and J calls and clone size were taken over from that table, and D and trimming were inferred from the DNA. Seen here are about 320,000 clones, around 90% observed once, and the top ten hold about 8.9%. The J segment lost 2 bases and the V segment lost 3 bases, leaving 6 bases of the junction unmatched. This CDR3 spans 16 amino acids. CDR1 is MDHEN, CDR2 SYDVKM, per germline. Participant ages covered roughly 18 to 89 years across about 22 US areas. Symptom resolution, clearance, or two negative PCRs marked the recovered donors of Cohort 3.

V and J are TRBV28 and TRBJ1-5; 8 positions agree with TRBD1. The source material was PBMCs or T cells enriched from blood (not recorded which). This receptor was taken from a woman younger than 30 who had recovered from COVID-19. The CDR3 region has the DNA TGTGCCAGCAGTTTCCCCCAGGGGGCTGGCAATCAGCCCCAGCATTTT. Amino acids: CASSFPQGAGNQPQHF.